These T cell receptor beta chains were read from a single sample in a study of PD-1 blockade in classical Hodgkin lymphoma. Using immunoSEQ multiplex PCR, the repertoire was profiled, and TCRdb retains in-frame clones only, with some absent. Among over 5,500 clones listed, around 73% were seen once. The sequenced sample was CD8+ T cells from blood, obtained before the fourth cycle of nivolumab. All receptors come from a human donor with classical Hodgkin lymphoma. CDR3s include the opening cysteine and the closing phenylalanine or tryptophan. Each record gives: D gene, clone size, J gene, V gene, CDR3 DNA, CDR3 protein. The D gene is left open where the match is weak. Clone size is given for some rows only: seen once, a few or many times, or a class if the clone is expanded.

d_call: NA
clone_size: few
j_call: TRBJ2-7
v_call: TRBV5-6
cdr3_nt: TGTGCCAGCAGCTTGGGACGGACCTACGAGCAGTACTTC
cdr3_aa: CASSLGRTYEQYF

d_call: NA
clone_size: NA
j_call: TRBJ2-1
v_call: TRBV27
cdr3_nt: TGTGCCAGCAGGAAAGGAGGGGTGAACAATGAGCAGTTCTTC
cdr3_aa: CASRKGGVNNEQFF

d_call: TRBD1
clone_size: NA
j_call: TRBJ2-7
v_call: TRBV13
cdr3_nt: TGTGCCAGCAGCTTAGACAGGGGCCACGAGCAGTACTTC
cdr3_aa: CASSLDRGHEQYF

d_call: TRBD1
clone_size: few
j_call: TRBJ1-1
v_call: TRBV5-1
cdr3_nt: TGCGCCAGCAGCCCTGGACAGGGATACGGAATGAACACTGAAGCTTTCTTT
cdr3_aa: CASSPGQGYGMNTEAFF

d_call: NA
clone_size: NA
j_call: TRBJ2-7
v_call: TRBV7-9
cdr3_nt: TGTGCCAGCAGCCTAATAACAGGTCTCTCCTACGAGCAGTACTTC
cdr3_aa: CASSLITGLSYEQYF

d_call: NA
clone_size: few
j_call: TRBJ2-3
v_call: TRBV5-1
cdr3_nt: TGCGCCAGCAGCCATATCGGGACGTCTGGCACAGATACGCAGTATTTT
cdr3_aa: CASSHIGTSGTDTQYF

d_call: TRBD2
clone_size: NA
j_call: TRBJ2-1
v_call: TRBV4-1
cdr3_nt: TGCGCCAGCAGCCCCGTGAGCGGGGGGGGTAACAATGAGCAGTTCTTC
cdr3_aa: CASSPVSGGGNNEQFF

d_call: TRBD1
clone_size: NA
j_call: TRBJ1-1
v_call: TRBV28
cdr3_nt: TGTGCCAGCAGTCGACAGGGGGCGCTGCCTGAAGCTTTCTTT
cdr3_aa: CASSRQGALPEAFF

d_call: TRBD1
clone_size: NA
j_call: TRBJ1-1
v_call: TRBV7-3
cdr3_nt: TGTGCCAGCAGCTCGGGGACAGCAAGTAACACTGAAGCTTTCTTT
cdr3_aa: CASSSGTASNTEAFF

d_call: TRBD1
clone_size: few
j_call: TRBJ1-2
v_call: TRBV2
cdr3_nt: TGTGCCAGCAGAAGGACAGGGGCCGGCTACACCTTC
cdr3_aa: CASRRTGAGYTF

d_call: NA
clone_size: NA
j_call: TRBJ2-1
v_call: TRBV11-2
cdr3_nt: TGTGCCAGCAGCTTAATGGGGGCAAGCTCCTACAATGAGCAGTTCTTC
cdr3_aa: CASSLMGASSYNEQFF

d_call: TRBD2
clone_size: few
j_call: TRBJ2-1
v_call: TRBV9
cdr3_nt: TGTGCCAGCAGCCCCACCTGGCCTAGCGGGGCCGCCTACAATGAGCAGTTCTTC
cdr3_aa: CASSPTWPSGAAYNEQFF